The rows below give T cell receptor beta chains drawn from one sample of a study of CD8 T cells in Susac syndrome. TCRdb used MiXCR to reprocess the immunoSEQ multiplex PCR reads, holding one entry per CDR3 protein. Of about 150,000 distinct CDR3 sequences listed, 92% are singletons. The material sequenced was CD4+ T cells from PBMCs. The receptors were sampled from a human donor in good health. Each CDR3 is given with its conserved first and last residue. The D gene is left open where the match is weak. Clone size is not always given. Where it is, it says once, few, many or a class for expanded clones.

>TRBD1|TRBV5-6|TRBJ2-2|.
CASSPMGTGDTGELFF
TGTGCCAGCAGCCCCATGGGGACAGGGGACACCGGGGAGCTGTTTTTT
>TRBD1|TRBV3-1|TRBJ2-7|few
CASSRSRGSYEQYF
TGTGCCAGCAGCCGGTCCAGGGGGTCCTACGAGCAGTACTTC
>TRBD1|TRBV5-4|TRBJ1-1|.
CATNGAPGQGRDTEAFF
TGTGCCACCAACGGGGCCCCGGGACAGGGGAGGGACACTGAAGCTTTCTTT
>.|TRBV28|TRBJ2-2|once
CASSLYGPSGTGELFF
TGTGCCAGCAGTTTATATGGCCCCTCGGGGACCGGGGAGCTGTTTTTT
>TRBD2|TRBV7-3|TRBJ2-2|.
CASSFGRANTGELFF
TGTGCCAGCAGCTTCGGGAGGGCGAACACCGGGGAGCTGTTTTTT
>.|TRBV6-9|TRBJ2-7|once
CASSYPYEQYF
TGTGCCAGCAGTTACCCCTACGAGCAGTACTTC
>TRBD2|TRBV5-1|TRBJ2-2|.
CASRRTGGINTGELFF
TGCGCCAGCAGAAGAACGGGAGGGATTAACACCGGGGAGCTGTTTTTT
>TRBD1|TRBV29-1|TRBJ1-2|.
CSVVDRGLGLAGYTF
TGCAGCGTTGTCGACAGGGGGCTTGGATTGGCCGGCTACACCTTC
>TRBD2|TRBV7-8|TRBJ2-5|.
CASSRRTSGSRETQYF
TGTGCCAGCAGCCGCCGGACTAGCGGGAGTCGTGAGACCCAGTACTTC
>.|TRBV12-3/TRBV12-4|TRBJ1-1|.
CASSFQQLPEAFF
TGTGCCAGCAGTTTTCAGCAGCTCCCTGAAGCTTTCTTT
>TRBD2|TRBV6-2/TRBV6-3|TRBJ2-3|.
CASSLRLGTRGADTQYF
TGTGCCAGCAGTTTACGACTGGGGACTAGAGGCGCAGATACGCAGTATTTT
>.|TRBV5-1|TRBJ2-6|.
CASSFRNAYSGANVLTF
TGCGCCAGCAGCTTCCGGAACGCTTACTCTGGGGCCAACGTCCTGACTTTC
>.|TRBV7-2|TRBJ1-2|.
CASSGRQNYGYTF
TGTGCCAGCAGCGGAAGGCAGAACTATGGCTACACCTTC
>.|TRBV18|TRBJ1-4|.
CASSPRIGDLNEKLFF
TGTGCCAGCTCACCAAGGATAGGAGATTTAAATGAAAAACTGTTTTTT
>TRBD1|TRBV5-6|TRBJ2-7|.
CASSLGDRGHEQYF
TGTGCCAGCAGCTTGGGGGACAGGGGCCACGAGCAGTACTTC
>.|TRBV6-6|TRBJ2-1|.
CASSYAGSANEQFF
TGTGCCAGCAGTTACGCTGGTAGCGCCAATGAGCAGTTCTTC
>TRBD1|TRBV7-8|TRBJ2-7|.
CASSPPGQGRYEQYF
TGTGCCAGCAGCCCACCGGGACAGGGGAGGTACGAGCAGTACTTC
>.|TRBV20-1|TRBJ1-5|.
CSARVGSNQPQHF
TGCAGTGCTAGAGTAGGGAGCAATCAGCCCCAGCATTTT
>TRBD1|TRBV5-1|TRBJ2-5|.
CASSAAGQGALYQETQYF
TGCGCCAGCAGCGCAGCGGGACAGGGGGCCCTTTACCAAGAGACCCAGTACTTC
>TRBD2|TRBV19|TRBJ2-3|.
CASRTGGLTDTQYF
TGTGCCAGCAGGACGGGGGGGCTCACAGATACGCAGTATTTT
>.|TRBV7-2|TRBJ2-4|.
CASSPIEEGIQYF
TGTGCCAGCAGCCCTATCGAGGAGGGAATTCAGTACTTC
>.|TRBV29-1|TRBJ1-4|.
CSVAGADEKLFF
TGCAGCGTTGCAGGGGCCGATGAAAAACTGTTTTTT
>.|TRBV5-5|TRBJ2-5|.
CASSLPYQETQYF
TGTGCCAGCAGCTTGCCGTACCAAGAGACCCAGTACTTC
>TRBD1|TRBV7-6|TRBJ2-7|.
CASSLGTPTGSFYEQYF
TGTGCCAGCAGCTTAGGAACTCCGACAGGGAGTTTTTACGAGCAGTACTTC
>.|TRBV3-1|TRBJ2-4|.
CASSRTTGPKNIQYF
TGTGCCAGCAGCCGGACTACTGGTCCCAAAAACATTCAGTACTTC
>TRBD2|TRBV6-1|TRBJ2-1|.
CATSSGRTSSYNEQFF
TGTGCCACCTCTAGCGGGAGGACAAGCTCCTACAATGAGCAGTTCTTC
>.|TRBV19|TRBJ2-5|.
CASSIGAGQETQYF
TGTGCCAGTAGTATAGGGGCAGGCCAAGAGACCCAGTACTTC
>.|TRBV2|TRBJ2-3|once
CASSGFAVLTDTQYF
TGTGCCAGCAGTGGGTTTGCGGTCCTCACAGATACGCAGTATTTT
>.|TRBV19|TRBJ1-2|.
CASSMAGVDGYTF
TGTGCCAGTAGTATGGCAGGGGTTGATGGCTACACCTTC
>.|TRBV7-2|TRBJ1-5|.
CASSLHRANQPQHF
TGTGCCAGCAGCTTGCACAGGGCTAATCAGCCCCAGCATTTT
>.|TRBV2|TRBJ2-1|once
CASSGGSSSYNEQFF
TGTGCCAGCAGTGGAGGCTCCAGCTCCTACAATGAGCAGTTCTTC
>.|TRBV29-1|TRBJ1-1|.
CSVDAHLNTEAFF
TGCAGCGTTGACGCGCACCTGAACACTGAAGCTTTCTTT
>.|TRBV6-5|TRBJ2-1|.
CASGGEQFF
TGTGCGAGCGGTGGTGAGCAGTTCTTC
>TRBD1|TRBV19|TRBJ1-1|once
CASRDRDREAEAFF
TGTGCCAGTAGGGACCGGGACAGAGAAGCTGAAGCTTTCTTT
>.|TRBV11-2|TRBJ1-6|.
CASSLNPNSPLHF
TGTGCCAGCAGCTTAAATCCGAATTCACCCCTCCACTTT
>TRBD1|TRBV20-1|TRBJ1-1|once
CSARGQTNTEAFF
TGCAGTGCTAGGGGACAGACGAACACTGAAGCTTTCTTT
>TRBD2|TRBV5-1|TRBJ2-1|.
CASSPGTSRVGEQFF
TGCGCCAGCAGCCCGGGGACTAGCAGAGTGGGAGAGCAGTTCTTC
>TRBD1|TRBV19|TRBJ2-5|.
CASSITPQGAVETQYF
TGTGCCAGTAGTATAACCCCACAGGGGGCGGTTGAGACCCAGTACTTC
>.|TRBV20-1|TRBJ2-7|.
CSARDDYSYEQYF
TGCAGTGCTAGAGATGACTATTCCTACGAGCAGTACTTC
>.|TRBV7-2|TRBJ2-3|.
CASSLVGDSTDTQYF
TGTGCCAGCAGCTTAGTGGGGGACAGCACAGATACGCAGTATTTT
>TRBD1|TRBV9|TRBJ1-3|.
CASSVARQGIGNTIYF
TGTGCCAGCAGCGTAGCTCGACAGGGAATAGGAAACACCATATATTTT
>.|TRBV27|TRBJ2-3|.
CASSSVNGVHTQYF
TGTGCCAGCAGTTCGGTTAATGGGGTCCATACGCAGTATTTT
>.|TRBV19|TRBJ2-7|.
CASSTGTFNEQYF
TGTGCCAGTAGTACCGGGACATTCAACGAGCAGTACTTC
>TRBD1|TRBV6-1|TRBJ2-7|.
CASSEPRDRVSEQYF
TGTGCCAGCAGTGAACCCCGGGACAGGGTTTCCGAGCAGTACTTC
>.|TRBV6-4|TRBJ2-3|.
CASSDPPNTQYF
TGTGCCAGCAGTGACCCCCCCAATACGCAGTATTTT
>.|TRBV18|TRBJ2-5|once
CASSRSGGETQYF
TGTGCCAGCTCACGAAGCGGCGGGGAGACCCAGTACTTC
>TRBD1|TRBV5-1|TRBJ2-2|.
CASSLQGSTGELFF
TGCGCCAGCAGCTTACAGGGGAGCACCGGGGAGCTGTTTTTT
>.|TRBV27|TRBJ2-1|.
CASSPLGGISYNEQFF
TGTGCCAGCAGTCCATTAGGCGGGATATCCTACAATGAGCAGTTCTTC
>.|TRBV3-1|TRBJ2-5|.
CASSHLRAQETQYF
TGTGCCAGCAGCCACCTTCGGGCCCAAGAGACCCAGTACTTC
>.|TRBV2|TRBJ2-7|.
CASSRRGSFEQYF
TGTGCCAGCAGTCGGAGGGGGTCGTTCGAGCAGTACTTC
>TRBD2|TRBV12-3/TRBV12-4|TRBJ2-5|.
CASSFSGLARETQYF
TGTGCCAGCAGTTTCTCGGGACTAGCTAGGGAGACCCAGTACTTC
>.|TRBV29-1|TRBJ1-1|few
CSVGQEEAFF
TGCAGCGTTGGACAGGAAGAAGCTTTCTTT